A selection of T cell receptor beta chains follows, all from one sample in a study of regulatory T cells in long-lasting Graves disease. MiXCR, applied by TCRdb to the multiplex PCR reads, yields one record per CDR3 protein. This table holds 410,000 or so distinct CDR3 sequences, about 15% found once. This sample was also put to use in a study of T cells in Graves' hyperthyroidism and ophthalmopathy.

Source: peripheral blood mononuclear cells (PBMCs), taken at new diagnosis, from a patient treated with antithyroid drugs. The receptors were gathered from a woman younger than 45 with Graves disease. CDR3s include the opening cysteine and the closing phenylalanine or tryptophan. A D gene is named only where the DNA matches it firmly. Some rows have no size entry. The others give once, few or many, or a class for an expanded clone.

J gene: TRBJ2-1; clone size: many; D gene: TRBD2; V gene: TRBV7-2; CDR3 DNA: TGTGCCAGCAGCTTAGAACTAGCGGGAGTGAAGCAGTTCTTC; CDR3 protein: CASSLELAGVKQFF
J gene: TRBJ2-1; clone size: few; D gene: TRBD2; V gene: TRBV4-1; CDR3 DNA: TGCGCCAGCAGACCGCGGACTAGCGGGGGCTACAATGAGCAGTTCTTC; CDR3 protein: CASRPRTSGGYNEQFF
J gene: TRBJ1-2; clone size: .; D gene: TRBD1; V gene: TRBV27; CDR3 DNA: TGTGCCAGCAGGCAGGGGGAGTACTATGGCTACACCTTC; CDR3 protein: CASRQGEYYGYTF
J gene: TRBJ2-1; clone size: many; D gene: TRBD2; V gene: TRBV11-2; CDR3 DNA: TGTGCCAGCAGCTTAGTGTTGGGCGGGAGGGGGGATGAGCAGTTCTTC; CDR3 protein: CASSLVLGGRGDEQFF
J gene: TRBJ1-5; clone size: few; D gene: TRBD1; V gene: TRBV6-2/TRBV6-3; CDR3 DNA: TGTGCCAGCAGTGAAGCCTCAGGGGGAAATCAGCCCCAGCATTTT; CDR3 protein: CASSEASGGNQPQHF
J gene: TRBJ2-2; clone size: few; D gene: .; V gene: TRBV9; CDR3 DNA: TGTGCCAGCAGCGTTGGGCAAAGCACCGGGGAGCTGTTTTTT; CDR3 protein: CASSVGQSTGELFF
J gene: TRBJ1-5; clone size: .; D gene: TRBD1; V gene: TRBV18; CDR3 DNA: TGTGCCAGCTCACCAGAAGGGACAGGGCCCCAGCATTTT; CDR3 protein: CASSPEGTGPQHF
J gene: TRBJ2-1; clone size: .; D gene: .; V gene: TRBV28; CDR3 DNA: TGTGCCAGCAGTCCTGGGACTCTGAACAATGAGCAGTTCTTC; CDR3 protein: CASSPGTLNNEQFF
J gene: TRBJ2-7; clone size: many; D gene: .; V gene: TRBV6-5; CDR3 DNA: TGTGCCAGCAGTTACTCGACGGCCTCCTACGAGCAGTACTTC; CDR3 protein: CASSYSTASYEQYF
J gene: TRBJ1-5; clone size: .; D gene: TRBD1; V gene: TRBV25-1; CDR3 DNA: TGTGCCAGCAGTGAAATGCAGATCGGGACAGGGGAAAATCAGCCCCAGCATTTT; CDR3 protein: CASSEMQIGTGENQPQHF
J gene: TRBJ2-7; clone size: few; D gene: .; V gene: TRBV5-4; CDR3 DNA: TGTGCCAGCAGCTTTTCGGGTTCCCCTAACGAGCAGTACTTC; CDR3 protein: CASSFSGSPNEQYF
J gene: TRBJ2-5; clone size: .; D gene: .; V gene: TRBV19; CDR3 DNA: TGTGCCAGCACCCGGCGGTGGGCTAGCGAAGAGACCCAGTACTTC; CDR3 protein: CASTRRWASEETQYF
J gene: TRBJ2-3; clone size: many; D gene: .; V gene: TRBV7-9; CDR3 DNA: TGTGCCAGCAGCGCCGCCGGGACATTGAGCACAGATACGCAGTATTTT; CDR3 protein: CASSAAGTLSTDTQYF
J gene: TRBJ2-1; clone size: .; D gene: TRBD2; V gene: TRBV7-2; CDR3 DNA: TGTGCCAGCAGCTTACTCACTAGCGGGAGGGCCGATGAGCAGTTCTTC; CDR3 protein: CASSLLTSGRADEQFF
J gene: TRBJ2-2; clone size: .; D gene: .; V gene: TRBV30; CDR3 DNA: TGTGCCTGGAGGCTGCAGGACACCGGGGAGCTGTTTTTT; CDR3 protein: CAWRLQDTGELFF
J gene: TRBJ1-5; clone size: .; D gene: .; V gene: TRBV6-1; CDR3 DNA: TGTGCCAGCTCGTCCGGGACCAAAGCTATACATAGCAATCAGCCCCAGCATTTT; CDR3 protein: CASSSGTKAIHSNQPQHF
J gene: TRBJ2-7; clone size: many; D gene: .; V gene: TRBV10-3; CDR3 DNA: TGTGCCATCAGAAGGTCCTCGTGGTCCGAGCAGTACTTC; CDR3 protein: CAIRRSSWSEQYF
J gene: TRBJ2-1; clone size: many; D gene: TRBD1; V gene: TRBV6-2/TRBV6-3; CDR3 DNA: TGTGCCAGCAGTTACCAGGACAGGGGGCGGAATGAGCAGTTCTTC; CDR3 protein: CASSYQDRGRNEQFF
J gene: TRBJ2-7; clone size: many; D gene: .; V gene: TRBV6-1; CDR3 DNA: TGTGCCAGCACCTTCACTTCCTACGAGCAGTACTTC; CDR3 protein: CASTFTSYEQYF
J gene: TRBJ2-6; clone size: .; D gene: .; V gene: TRBV2; CDR3 DNA: TGTGCCAGCAAGAGCGGGACAGGGGCCAACGTCCTGACTTTC; CDR3 protein: CASKSGTGANVLTF
J gene: TRBJ2-3; clone size: once; D gene: TRBD2; V gene: TRBV7-9; CDR3 DNA: TGTGCCAGCAGCCCAGCTAGCGGGAGAACAGATACGCAGTATTTT; CDR3 protein: CASSPASGRTDTQYF
J gene: TRBJ2-7; clone size: .; D gene: TRBD1; V gene: TRBV7-9; CDR3 DNA: TGTGCCAGCAGCCAAGGGACAGGGGGCGATTTTCTGTACTTC; CDR3 protein: CASSQGTGGDFLYF
J gene: TRBJ2-3; clone size: many; D gene: .; V gene: TRBV15; CDR3 DNA: TGTGCCACCAGCGGAAAGCCCGGGACCACAACACTCACAGATACGCAGTATTTT; CDR3 protein: CATSGKPGTTTLTDTQYF
J gene: TRBJ1-1; clone size: .; D gene: .; V gene: TRBV14; CDR3 DNA: TGTGCCAGCAGCCAAGACGGCTACACAGGGTCGGCTTTCTTT; CDR3 protein: CASSQDGYTGSAFF
J gene: TRBJ2-3; clone size: many; D gene: .; V gene: TRBV10-1; CDR3 DNA: TGCGCCAGCAGTGAGTTGCGGCCGCTCGGAAGCACAGATACGCAGTATTTT; CDR3 protein: CASSELRPLGSTDTQYF
J gene: TRBJ1-2; clone size: many; D gene: .; V gene: TRBV7-3; CDR3 DNA: TGTGCCAGCAGCTTATGCAGGGCGAGGGACTATGGCTACACCTTC; CDR3 protein: CASSLCRARDYGYTF